This is a list of T cell receptor beta chains from one sample in a study of T cell clones after liver transplantation. Sequenced by immunoSEQ multiplex PCR; TCRdb stores in-frame clones only, minus some. The sample contains 70,000 to 95,000 clones, 75% to 90% of which appear only once. This material consisted of CD4+ T cells from blood, taken at the 22-month timepoint. The receptor set was obtained from a human patient who received a liver transplant. A subset of T cells may come from the graft donor. Both conserved end residues are part of each CDR3. Fields, in order: J gene, V gene, D gene, clone size, CDR3 DNA, CDR3 protein. The D gene is left open where the match is weak. The size field is filled for only some rows; it gives once, few, many or a size class.

J: TRBJ1-3; V: TRBV7-6; D: NA; size: NA; DNA: TGTGCCAGCAGCTTATTGGACAGCGGTGGAAACACCATATATTTT; CDR3: CASSLLDSGGNTIYF
J: TRBJ2-5; V: TRBV4-1; D: NA; size: NA; DNA: TGCGCCAGCAGCCAAGATCGGAGAACCCAGTACTTC; CDR3: CASSQDRRTQYF
J: TRBJ1-1; V: TRBV6-6; D: TRBD1; size: once; DNA: TGTGCCAGCAGAGACCCCCAGACAGGGGGTGGCACTGAAGCTTTCTTT; CDR3: CASRDPQTGGGTEAFF
J: TRBJ2-3; V: TRBV4-2; D: TRBD2; size: few; DNA: TGTGCCAGCGCGAGGACTAGCGGGGACACAGATACGCAGTATTTT; CDR3: CASARTSGDTDTQYF
J: TRBJ1-2; V: TRBV14; D: NA; size: NA; DNA: TGTGCCAGCAGCCAAGCTGGAGGACTGGGAACTGGCTACACCTTC; CDR3: CASSQAGGLGTGYTF
J: TRBJ2-1; V: TRBV2; D: TRBD2; size: NA; DNA: TGTGCCAGCAGCGCGGGACTAGCGGACTCCAATGAGCAGTTCTTC; CDR3: CASSAGLADSNEQFF
J: TRBJ1-1; V: TRBV29-1; D: TRBD1; size: NA; DNA: TGCAGCGTCTCCGGACAGGGGAACACTGAAGCTTTCTTT; CDR3: CSVSGQGNTEAFF
J: TRBJ2-3; V: TRBV7-2; D: NA; size: NA; DNA: TGTGCCAGCAGCCCAAAGGTAGCAGATACGCAGTATTTT; CDR3: CASSPKVADTQYF
J: TRBJ2-5; V: TRBV19; D: TRBD2; size: NA; DNA: TGTGCCAGTAGTAGGGGGAGGGTTTTGGGAGAGACCCAGTACTTC; CDR3: CASSRGRVLGETQYF
J: TRBJ1-1; V: TRBV6-4; D: TRBD1; size: NA; DNA: TGTGCCAGCAGCGTGGACAGGGAAGGTGAAGCTTTCTTT; CDR3: CASSVDREGEAFF
J: TRBJ2-2; V: TRBV7-2; D: TRBD2; size: once; DNA: TGTGCCAGCAGCCTCCGGACTAGCGGGACCGGGGAGCTGTTTTTT; CDR3: CASSLRTSGTGELFF
J: TRBJ1-1; V: TRBV5-5; D: NA; size: NA; DNA: TGTGCCAGCAGCTTGTACCAGGGAACGAACACTGAAGCTTTCTTT; CDR3: CASSLYQGTNTEAFF
J: TRBJ2-7; V: TRBV7-9; D: NA; size: NA; DNA: TGTGCCAGCAGCTCCGTAAGACAGGCTACCTACGAGCAGTACTTC; CDR3: CASSSVRQATYEQYF
J: TRBJ1-5; V: TRBV29-1; D: NA; size: NA; DNA: TGCAGCGTTGTACCCGCCGCCGGTCAGCCCCAGCATTTT; CDR3: CSVVPAAGQPQHF
J: TRBJ1-5; V: TRBV19; D: NA; size: NA; DNA: TGTGCCAGTAGTACCCCGGCAGGGGAGCGGCCCCAGCATTTT; CDR3: CASSTPAGERPQHF
J: TRBJ2-2; V: TRBV7-2; D: TRBD1; size: NA; DNA: TGTGCCAGCAGCGCTATGGGACAGGGGAACACCGGGGAGCTGTTTTTT; CDR3: CASSAMGQGNTGELFF
J: TRBJ1-5; V: TRBV18; D: NA; size: NA; DNA: TGTGCCAGCTCACCAGATTCGGATCAGCCCCAGCATTTT; CDR3: CASSPDSDQPQHF
J: TRBJ2-5; V: TRBV27; D: TRBD2; size: NA; DNA: TGTGCCAGCAGTCGGGGGAGGGAGGAGACCCAGTACTTC; CDR3: CASSRGREETQYF
J: TRBJ1-1; V: TRBV4-2; D: NA; size: NA; DNA: TGTGCCAGCACGAGTGGAGGAGGGTACACCCCTGAAGCTTTCTTT; CDR3: CASTSGGGYTPEAFF
J: TRBJ1-3; V: TRBV19; D: NA; size: NA; DNA: TGTGCCAGTAGTACTCCGGGAGGCCTGCCTGGAAACACCATATATTTT; CDR3: CASSTPGGLPGNTIYF
J: TRBJ2-2; V: TRBV27; D: TRBD2; size: NA; DNA: TGTGCCAGTTTAGAGGTAGGGGTAGCGGGGTCCACCGGGGAGCTGTTTTTT; CDR3: CASLEVGVAGSTGELFF
J: TRBJ2-4; V: TRBV11-2; D: TRBD1; size: NA; DNA: TGTGCCAGCAGCTTCGACAGGGCGCAAAACATTCAGTACTTC; CDR3: CASSFDRAQNIQYF
J: TRBJ1-5; V: TRBV6-5; D: NA; size: NA; DNA: TGTGCCAGCAGTACTAACCTCAGGGGTAATCAGCCCCAGCATTTT; CDR3: CASSTNLRGNQPQHF
J: TRBJ2-5; V: TRBV10-3; D: NA; size: once; DNA: TGTGCCACCGGACAGAGGGGGGGGGAAGAGACCCAGTACTTC; CDR3: CATGQRGGEETQYF
J: TRBJ2-7; V: TRBV4-1; D: TRBD1; size: NA; DNA: TGCGCCAGCAGCCGGTTTTGGGACAGGTCGGACGAGCAGTACTTC; CDR3: CASSRFWDRSDEQYF
J: TRBJ1-1; V: TRBV20-1; D: NA; size: NA; DNA: TGCAGTGCTAGCGAATACACTGAAGCTTTCTTT; CDR3: CSASEYTEAFF
J: TRBJ2-5; V: TRBV10-3; D: TRBD1; size: once; DNA: TGTGCCATCAGCCGGGACAGGGGCGGTCACCAAGAGACCCAGTACTTC; CDR3: CAISRDRGGHQETQYF
J: TRBJ2-5; V: TRBV14; D: NA; size: NA; DNA: TGTGCCAGCAGCCAAGGATCGGGGGAGTGGGAGACCCAGTACTTC; CDR3: CASSQGSGEWETQYF
J: TRBJ2-3; V: TRBV9; D: TRBD2; size: NA; DNA: TGTGCCAGCAGCGTAGATGTAGCGGGGCGAGTCGGTGATACGCAGTATTTT; CDR3: CASSVDVAGRVGDTQYF
J: TRBJ1-1; V: TRBV7-9; D: NA; size: NA; DNA: TGTGCCAGCAGCTTAGGCACAGGGATTATGCCCACTGAAGCTTTCTTT; CDR3: CASSLGTGIMPTEAFF
J: TRBJ2-5; V: TRBV7-2; D: NA; size: NA; DNA: TGTGCCAGCGGGCGGCAAGAGACCCAGTACTTC; CDR3: CASGRQETQYF
J: TRBJ2-2; V: TRBV28; D: NA; size: NA; DNA: TGTGCCAGCAGTTTAGTCAGGGGTAGCGGGGAGCTGTTTTTT; CDR3: CASSLVRGSGELFF
J: TRBJ2-1; V: TRBV5-1; D: NA; size: few; DNA: TGCGCCAGCAGCGATAGAGATGAGCAGTTCTTC; CDR3: CASSDRDEQFF
J: TRBJ1-2; V: TRBV27; D: NA; size: NA; DNA: TGTGCCAGCAGTTTTGGCTCCTACCACCAAACGGGTGGCTACACCTTC; CDR3: CASSFGSYHQTGGYTF
J: TRBJ2-3; V: TRBV7-3; D: TRBD1; size: NA; DNA: TGTGCCAGCAGCTTAAACAGGGGGCGGGATACGCAGTATTTT; CDR3: CASSLNRGRDTQYF
J: TRBJ2-5; V: TRBV29-1; D: NA; size: NA; DNA: TGCAGCGTGAATGGACGGGCGCAGGAGACCCAGTACTTC; CDR3: CSVNGRAQETQYF
J: TRBJ2-3; V: TRBV5-1; D: NA; size: many; DNA: TGCGCCAGCAGCTCCGGACGTCCCACAGATACGCAGTATTTT; CDR3: CASSSGRPTDTQYF
J: TRBJ2-5; V: TRBV7-8; D: TRBD2; size: NA; DNA: TGTGCCAGCAGCGTGGGGACTAGCGGGACCGAGACCCAGTACTTC; CDR3: CASSVGTSGTETQYF